The next 21 T cell receptor beta chains were all read from a single sample in a study of PD-L1 blockade in urothelial cancer. Clones were sequenced by immunoSEQ multiplex PCR, and TCRdb holds only the in-frame ones, with some missing. The profile covers approximately 90,000 clones, with about 90% appearing a single time and about 1.6% taken by the ten largest. Time point specified: pretreatment peripheral blood. The sequences come from PBMCs, collected around atezolizumab (anti-PD-L1) treatment. The receptor set was obtained from a man between 60 and 75 years old with urothelial cancer.

This chain links TRBV29-1 with TRBJ2-7, with D possibly matching TRBD1 (5 bases). The CDR3 runs to 14 residues. Germline lookup yields CDR1 SQVTM and CDR2 ANQGSEA. V dropped 3 bases and J dropped 3 bases, with 15 bases sitting between them. The CDR3 DNA sequence: TGCAGCGTTGAGAATACTCTAGACAGCTACGAGCAGTACTTC. Amino acid sequence: CSVENTLDSYEQYF.

V usage is TRBV7-2 and J usage is TRBJ1-5; D gene unclear. Germline V gene sequence: CDR1 SGHTA, CDR2 FQGNSA. This CDR3 has 16 residues. V gave up 1 base and J gave up 2 bases, with 12 bases separating them. The CDR3 region is CASSLVSSGGNQPQHF. Here the CDR3 DNA reads TGTGCCAGCAGCTTAGTTTCGTCGGGAGGCAATCAGCCCCAGCATTTT.

This clone was observed many times. The rearrangement links TRBV4-1 to TRBJ1-6; D remains ambiguous. Germline V gene sequence: CDR1 MGHRA, CDR2 YSYEKL. CDR3 size: 13 residues. V was shortened by 0 bases and J by 9 bases, with 6 bases between the two germline ends. CDR3 loop: CASSQDISSPLHF. The CDR3 DNA is TGCGCCAGCAGCCAAGATATTAGTTCACCCCTCCACTTT.

This clone was seen only once. V gene TRBV11-3 combines with J gene TRBJ2-2; no reliable D call. CDR1 and CDR2 from the germline V gene are SGHNT and YENEEA. Trimming cost V 2 bases and J 8 bases, with 15 bases left between them. The CDR3 sequence is 15 residues long. CDR3 bases: TGTGCCAGCAGCTTATATGCCAGCTCAGGTGGGGAGCTGTTTTTT. It is translated as CASSLYASSGGELFF.

The rearrangement uses TRBV7-9 and TRBJ1-3; no definite D call. The germline V gene encodes CDR1 SEHNR and CDR2 FQNEAQ (reference sequence). This CDR3 has 12 amino acids. The V end lost 6 bases, the J end lost 7 bases, and 10 bases lay between the germline ends. The CDR3 protein is CASSEVRNTIYF. CDR3 sequence (DNA): TGTGCCAGCAGTGAAGTTCGGAACACCATATATTTT.

This clone is a singleton in its sample. The chain recombines TRBV11-2 with TRBJ1-1, with D possibly being TRBD1 (5 bases). CDR3 length: 16 residues. Trimming pared 1 base from V and 1 base from J, leaving 13 bases between. Looked up from germline, CDR1 is SGHAT and CDR2 is FQNNGV. CDR3 residues: CASSLGRGGKNTEAFF. The CDR3 DNA follows: TGTGCCAGCAGCTTAGGGAGGGGCGGGAAGAACACTGAAGCTTTCTTT.

As DNA, the CDR3 is TGTGCCAGCAGCTTAAAGGGACTAGCGGTTGAGACCCAGTACTTC. Translating gives CASSLKGLAVETQYF. The chain joins TRBV7-2 to TRBJ2-5, with TRBD2 identical over 11 bases. The CDR3 has 15 amino acids. Trimming cost V 2 bases and J 5 bases; bases outside gene matches: 4. Germline V CDR1 and CDR2: SGHTA, FQGNSA.

V gene TRBV4-1 combines with J gene TRBJ1-1, with 8 bases aligning to TRBD1. The CDR3 is 15 amino acids. Germline V gene data show CDR1 as MGHRA and CDR2 as YSYEKL. V shed 0 bases, J shed 6 bases, and the junction held 6 bases outside the gene matches. CDR3 sequence: CASSQDVWGQAEAFF. The CDR3 DNA follows: TGCGCCAGCAGCCAAGATGTGTGGGGACAGGCTGAAGCTTTCTTT.

This chain uses TRBV7-8 with TRBJ1-2; D is undetermined. This CDR3 spans 13 amino acids. Looked up from germline, CDR1 is SGHVS and CDR2 is FQNEAQ. Trimming removed 4 bases at V and 5 bases at J, with 11 bases between. CDR3 region: CASSSTRSYGYTF. CDR3 DNA sequence: TGTGCCAGCAGCTCGACGCGGTCGTATGGCTACACCTTC.

The CDR3 protein is CASSPTSGTQYF. The CDR3 bases are TGTGCCAGCAGCCCTACCTCCGGGACCCAGTACTTC. The J gene is TRBJ2-5, the V gene TRBV9; D call uncertain. Germline CDR1 SGDLS, CDR2 YYNGEE. The CDR3 runs to 12 residues. The V gene lost 4 bases and the J gene lost 7 bases, with 11 bases spanning the gap.

The chain links TRBV18 to TRBJ2-7, with D unresolved. Trimming cost V 3 bases and J 3 bases, with 9 bases left between them. Germline lookup yields CDR1 KGHSH and CDR2 LQKENI. The CDR3 has 13 amino acids. The CDR3 loop reads CASSPSGSYEQYF. CDR3 sequence (DNA): TGTGCCAGCTCACCCTCAGGCAGCTACGAGCAGTACTTC.

This sequence joins TRBV6-5 and TRBJ1-1, with TRBD1 matching 10 bases. V trimming: 4 bases; J trimming: 0 bases; junction bases outside the gene matches: 2. From germline, CDR1 is MNHEY and CDR2 SVGAGI. The length of the CDR3 is 15 residues. Written as DNA, the CDR3 is TGTGCCAGCAGTTGGACAGGGGGAATGAACACTGAAGCTTTCTTT. It codes for CASSWTGGMNTEAFF.

CDR3 region: CASSPQGLTEKLFF. CDR3 nucleotides: TGTGCCAGCTCACCTCAGGGTTTAACTGAAAAACTGTTTTTT. This sequence joins TRBV18 and TRBJ1-4; weak D call: TRBD1 (5 bases). The CDR3 is 14 amino acids. CDR1 is KGHSH and CDR2 is LQKENI in the germline V gene. Between the trimmed V and J ends, which lost 3 bases and 7 bases, there was a span of 12 bases.

This chain connects TRBV7-2 to TRBJ2-5; maybe TRBD1 (5 bases). Germline lookup yields CDR1 SGHTA and CDR2 FQGNSA. This CDR3 contains 13 residues. V was clipped by 5 bases and J by 1 base, with 8 bases between them. CDR3 nucleotides: TGTGCCAGCAGCGCACAGGCCCAAGAGACCCAGTACTTC. Translated, it gives CASSAQAQETQYF. The whole variable domain, filled in from reference TRBV7-2 and TRBJ2-5, reads GAGVSQSPSNKVTEKGKDVELRCDPISGHTALYWYRQSLGQGLEFLIYFQGNSAPDKSGLPSDRFSAERTGGSVSTLTIQRTQQEDSAVYLCASSAQAQETQYFGPGTRLLVL.

V gene TRBV29-1 combines with J gene TRBJ2-5, with 7 bases fitting TRBD2. The trim removed 3 bases at V and 5 bases at J, leaving 6 bases unmatched. Germline V CDR1 and CDR2: SQVTM, ANQGSEA. The CDR3 is 13 amino acids. In nucleotides, the CDR3 is TGCAGCGTTGAGGACGTGGGGGGGGAGACCCAGTACTTC. Amino acids: CSVEDVGGETQYF.

In DNA form, the CDR3 reads TGCGCCAGCAGTGGGCAGGGTGTCGCCGGGGAGCTGTTTTTT. It codes for CASSGQGVAGELFF. The V gene is TRBV5-1, the J gene TRBJ2-2; tentatively, D is TRBD1 (5 bases). The V end was cut by 5 bases, the J end by 6 bases, with 14 bases between. CDR1 and CDR2 from the germline V gene are SGHRS and YFSETQ. The CDR3 loop spans 14 amino acids.

The rearrangement uses TRBV19 and TRBJ1-2; tentative D call: TRBD1 (5 bases). This CDR3 is 16 amino acids long. V was shortened by 2 bases and J by 1 base, with 14 bases between the two germline ends. Germline V lookup: CDR1 LNHDA, CDR2 SQIVND (reference sequence). The DNA for the CDR3 is TGTGCCAGTAGTATACTGGGGCAGGGAGGTAACTATGGCTACACCTTC. This sequence encodes CASSILGQGGNYGYTF.

This rearrangement joins TRBV7-9 to TRBJ2-1, with unresolved D. Germline loops: CDR1 SEHNR, CDR2 FQNEAQ (reference sequence). V gave up 2 bases and J gave up 8 bases, with 4 bases separating them. The CDR3 runs 11 residues. The CDR3 region is CASSLSYEQFF. The DNA of the CDR3 is TGTGCCAGCAGCTTATCCTATGAGCAGTTCTTC.

V is TRBV27 and J is TRBJ2-1; D might be TRBD2 (5 bases). V was shortened by 6 bases and J by 6 bases, with 15 bases between the two germline ends. The CDR3 extends over 14 amino acids. The germline V gene encodes CDR1 MNHEY and CDR2 SMNVEV (reference sequence). In nucleotides, the CDR3 is TGTGCCAGCAGGAAGTTCGGACTCATCAATGAGCAGTTCTTC. It codes for CASRKFGLINEQFF.

CDR3 in amino acids: CASSADRRLAGGNEQFF. CDR3 sequence (DNA): TGTGCCAGCAGCGCGGACAGGCGACTAGCGGGAGGGAATGAGCAGTTCTTC. The rearrangement joins TRBV9 to TRBJ2-1; TRBD2 matches at 14 bases. The CDR3 is made up of 17 amino acids. The trim removed 3 bases at V and 7 bases at J, leaving 9 bases unmatched. The germline V gene encodes CDR1 SGDLS and CDR2 YYNGEE.

This chain joins TRBV5-1 and TRBJ1-1, with D maybe TRBD1 (5 bases). Trimming pared 3 bases from V and 1 base from J, leaving 10 bases between. The length of the CDR3 is 14 residues. In germline, CDR1 is SGHRS, CDR2 YFSETQ. The CDR3 loop is CASSWDSQNTEAFF. The CDR3 nucleotides read TGCGCCAGCAGCTGGGACTCACAGAACACTGAAGCTTTCTTT.